This T cell receptor beta chain was documented in a study of chemoradiotherapy in HPV16-positive cancers. Repertoires were sampled repeatedly during chemoradiotherapy. Data came from immunoSEQ multiplex PCR; TCRdb stores just in-frame clones and leaves some out. Among under 15,000 clones, 60% to 80% were seen once, and the ten largest hold 8% to 9%. V was cut by 0 bases and J by 6 bases, with 8 bases left in between. This CDR3 comprises 14 residues. Germline CDR1 SEHNR, CDR2 FQNEAQ (reference sequence). Broader study findings: During treatment, candidate HPV-specific clones and E7-related motifs expanded in tumor.

For this clone: The antigen remains undetermined.

V usage is TRBV7-9 and J usage is TRBJ2-2; D assignment may be TRBD1 or TRBD2 (5 bases each). The receptor's source is a human donor with HPV-associated anogenital cancer. The sample was taken from a patient who underwent chemoradiotherapy. Here the CDR3 DNA reads TGTGCCAGCAGCTTAGCGGGGGATTCCGGGGAGCTGTTTTTT. Translated: CASSLAGDSGELFF.